A selection of T cell receptor beta chains follows, all from one sample in a study of blood T cell repertoires in COVID-19. The protocol was immunoSEQ multiplex PCR, while the TCRdb copy is restricted to in-frame clones and leaves out a portion. The sample lists more than 90,000 clones; about 85% were seen once. The sequencing input was peripheral blood. These receptors came from a man in his forties or fifties with acute or convalescent COVID-19. Both conserved end residues are part of each CDR3. D genes are given only for firm matches. Clone size is given for some rows only: seen once, a few or many times, or a class if the clone is expanded.

TRBJ1-4,TRBV6-1,NA,NA,TGTGCCAGCAGTGAAGGGCAGATCGGGGAAAAACTGTTTTTT,CASSEGQIGEKLFF
TRBJ1-2,TRBV27,NA,NA,TGTGCCAGCAGATACTGGGACTTCCGTTCGGGCTACACCTTC,CASRYWDFRSGYTF
TRBJ2-1,TRBV5-1,NA,NA,TGCGCCAGCAGCTTGCTAACTCCCTCCTACAATGAGCAGTTCTTC,CASSLLTPSYNEQFF
TRBJ2-7,TRBV12-5,TRBD1,NA,TGTGCTAGTGGTACCGGGACAGGCAATTCCTACGAGCAGTACTTC,CASGTGTGNSYEQYF
TRBJ2-7,TRBV4-1,TRBD2,NA,TGCGCCAGCAGCCAGCTGCCGACTAGCGGGACTTTCTACGAGCAGTACTTC,CASSQLPTSGTFYEQYF
TRBJ2-5,TRBV30,TRBD2,NA,TGTGCCTGGAGTCTCGGACTAGCAGAGACCCAGTACTTC,CAWSLGLAETQYF
TRBJ2-7,TRBV28,NA,NA,TGTGCCAGCAGTTGGCTCGAGCAGTACTTC,CASSWLEQYF
TRBJ2-2,TRBV20-1,TRBD2,NA,TGCAGTGCCAGTCCTAGCGGGAGGGGGACCGGGGAGCTGTTTTTT,CSASPSGRGTGELFF
TRBJ2-5,TRBV18,TRBD1,NA,TGTGCCAGCTGGACTGGACAGGGAGAGACCCAGTACTTC,CASWTGQGETQYF
TRBJ1-5,TRBV28,NA,NA,TGTGCCAGCAGTTTAGGTGGGGGCACTCAGCCCCAGCATTTT,CASSLGGGTQPQHF
TRBJ1-5,TRBV6-5,NA,NA,TGTGCCAGCAGTTACTCGGCTCCTCCCAATCAGCCCCAGCATTTT,CASSYSAPPNQPQHF
TRBJ2-1,TRBV11-2,NA,once,TGTGCCAGCAGCCACTGGACAGATTCTAATGAGCAGTTCTTC,CASSHWTDSNEQFF
TRBJ1-1,TRBV28,NA,few,TGTGCCAGCAGTTTAGATCGGACACGATCTGAAGCTTTCTTT,CASSLDRTRSEAFF
TRBJ2-5,TRBV3-1/TRBV3-2,TRBD2,NA,TGTGCCAGCAGCCAAGCGGGGGGGCTCGAGACCCAGTACTTC,CASSQAGGLETQYF
TRBJ2-1,TRBV9,TRBD2,NA,TGTGCCAGCAGCGGGGGGTTGACTAGCGGGCCCTACAATGAGCAGTTCTTC,CASSGGLTSGPYNEQFF
TRBJ2-3,TRBV27,TRBD2,NA,TGTGCCAGCAGTCCACGCAGGCGGGTGGCGGGAGTTTTAGATACGCAGTATTTT,CASSPRRRVAGVLDTQYF
TRBJ1-4,TRBV5-1,TRBD1,NA,TGCGCCAGCACCGAGGGGACAGGTGGTGAAAAACTGTTTTTT,CASTEGTGGEKLFF
TRBJ2-5,TRBV11-2,NA,NA,TGTGCCAGCAGCGACAACCTTGGAAGGGGCGCAGAGACCCAGTACTTC,CASSDNLGRGAETQYF
TRBJ1-5,TRBV11-2,NA,few,TGTGCCAGCAGCTTAGGGGGAGGGCGTCAGCCCCAGCATTTT,CASSLGGGRQPQHF
TRBJ2-5,TRBV15,NA,once,TGTGCCACCAGCAGAGGCCCTAGCCCCCGGGAGACCCAGTACTTC,CATSRGPSPRETQYF
TRBJ1-4,TRBV2,NA,once,TGTGCCAGCAGTAGTTTGGGGGCCCCTAATGAAAAACTGTTTTTT,CASSSLGAPNEKLFF
TRBJ2-4,TRBV5-8,TRBD1,NA,TGTGCCAGCAGCACAGGGGTATACGGAAACATTCAGTACTTC,CASSTGVYGNIQYF
TRBJ2-2,TRBV6-4,TRBD1,medium-sized,TGTGCCAGCAGTGACGGGACAGGGAACACCGGGGAGCTGTTTTTT,CASSDGTGNTGELFF
TRBJ2-2,TRBV19,NA,NA,TGTGCCAGTAGGCCCCTCCTCAGGACGAACACCGGGGAGCTGTTTTTT,CASRPLLRTNTGELFF
TRBJ2-5,TRBV6-1,NA,NA,TGTGCCAGCAGTGAAGAAGGTAATGATACCCCGGGAGAGACCCAGTACTTC,CASSEEGNDTPGETQYF
TRBJ1-3,TRBV28,NA,NA,TGTGCCAGCAGAATGACACCTGGAAACACCATATATTTT,CASRMTPGNTIYF
TRBJ2-3,TRBV30,NA,NA,TGTGCCTGGAGTGCCCACCGGCCGGGTGCAGATACGCAGTATTTT,CAWSAHRPGADTQYF
TRBJ2-1,TRBV5-1,NA,NA,TGCGCCAGCAAGCGCTCGGCCCCAGTCAGCTCCTACAATGAGCAGTTCTTC,CASKRSAPVSSYNEQFF
TRBJ2-1,TRBV7-2,TRBD2,NA,TGTGCCAGCAGCTTAGCGGGACTAGCGGGAGTTGAGCAGTTCTTC,CASSLAGLAGVEQFF
TRBJ2-5,TRBV4-1,NA,NA,TGCGCCAGCAGCCAAGTCTATAGCGAGTTGGAGACCCAGTACTTC,CASSQVYSELETQYF
TRBJ2-7,TRBV7-8,TRBD1,NA,TGTGCCAGCAGCCGGGACAGCTCCTACGAGCAGTACTTC,CASSRDSSYEQYF
TRBJ2-5,TRBV5-1,TRBD2,NA,TGCGCCAGCAGCTTTGGCGGGAGAAGTGAGACCCAGTACTTC,CASSFGGRSETQYF
TRBJ2-3,TRBV15,TRBD2,few,TGTGCCACCAGCAGAGATAGCGGGGGATTAGCAGATACGCAGTATTTT,CATSRDSGGLADTQYF
TRBJ2-3,TRBV24-1,TRBD2,NA,TGTGCCACCAGTGATGGGGTTAGCGGGGTTGGCACAGATACGCAGTATTTT,CATSDGVSGVGTDTQYF